This T cell receptor (beta chain) was profiled in a study of beta chain features in type 1 diabetes. The CDR3 totals 13 residues. After removal of 11 bases from V and 3 bases from J, the junction contained 8 bases not matched to a gene. The germline gives CDR1 SNHLY, CDR2 FYNNEI. Expressed TCRB transcripts got sequenced, as all isolated RNA was reverse transcribed. The table came from immunoSEQ multiplex PCR; TCRdb's copy has only in-frame clones and leaves some out. The sample has fewer than 65,000 clones; roughly three fifths are singletons. This receptor was obtained from a woman under 30 in good health. This chain uses TRBV2 with TRBJ1-1, with 8 bases that match TRBD1. Sequenced material: Tregs from blood. CDR3 protein: CAGQRTGYTEAFF. The DNA for the CDR3 is TGTGCCGGACAACGGACAGGGTACACTGAAGCTTTCTTT.